The present TCR beta chain was sequenced within a study of tumor-infiltrating lymphocytes in glioblastoma multiforme. Three nested ARM-PCR rounds with V-beta and C-beta primers built TCRB libraries. TCRdb fed the multiplex PCR reads into MiXCR, producing one record per CDR3 protein. The sample shows around 10,000 distinct CDR3 sequences, roughly 70% of them seen only once. With regard to this clonotype: What it recognizes is unknown. The junction differs from germline at one of its ends, possibly a read error.

General observations from the study: The T cells in this sample were not sorted into functional subsets.

This CDR3 is built from 15 residues. Per germline, CDR1 SGHDT and CDR2 YYEEEE. The V and J genes are TRBV5-6 and TRBJ2-1, with 11 bases that match TRBD2. This TCR was recovered from a male donor with glioblastoma. The sequenced sample consisted of brain tumor tissue. CDR3 nucleotide sequence: TGTGCCAGCGGCTTGGTAGCGGGAGGGCCTTGGGAGCACTTCTTC. Translated: CASGLVAGGPWEHFF.